This T cell receptor (beta chain) was identified in a study of blood T cell repertoires in COVID-19. The junction had 10 bases not matched to a gene; V was cut back by 0 bases and J by 2 bases. In germline, CDR1 is SGDLS, CDR2 YYNGEE. The CDR3 spans 17 residues. Sequencing used immunoSEQ multiplex PCR; TCRdb keeps in-frame clones, though not all of them. Of a few hundred thousand clones listed, approximately 85% are singletons. This sequence joins TRBV9 and TRBJ2-5; 7 bases are a match to TRBD2. This TCR was recovered from a woman aged 25 to 39 who had recovered from COVID-19. Sequenced material: PBMCs or T cells enriched from blood (not recorded which). The CDR3 here is CASSVADPTSAQETQYF. The CDR3 DNA follows: TGTGCCAGCAGCGTAGCGGACCCTACTAGCGCACAAGAGACCCAGTACTTC.